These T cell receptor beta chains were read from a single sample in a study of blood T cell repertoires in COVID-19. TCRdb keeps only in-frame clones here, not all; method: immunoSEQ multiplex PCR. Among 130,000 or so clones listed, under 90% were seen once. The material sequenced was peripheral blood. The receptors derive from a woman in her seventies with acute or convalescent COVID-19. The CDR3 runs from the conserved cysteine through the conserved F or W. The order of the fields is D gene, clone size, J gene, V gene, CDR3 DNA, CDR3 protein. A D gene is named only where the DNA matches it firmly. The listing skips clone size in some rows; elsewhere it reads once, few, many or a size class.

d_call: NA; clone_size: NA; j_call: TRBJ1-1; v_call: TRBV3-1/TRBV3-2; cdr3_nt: TGTGCCAGCAGCCAAGCGTTCACTGAAGCTTTCTTT; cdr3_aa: CASSQAFTEAFF
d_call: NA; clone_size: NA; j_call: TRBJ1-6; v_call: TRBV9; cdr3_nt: TGTGCCAGCAGCGTAGAGGACAGCACTTCACCCCTCCACTTT; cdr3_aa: CASSVEDSTSPLHF
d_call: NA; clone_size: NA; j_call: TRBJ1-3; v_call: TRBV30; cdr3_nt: TGTGCCTGGAGTGTACAGGCGGGGGGTCTGAAAAACACCATATATTTT; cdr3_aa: CAWSVQAGGLKNTIYF
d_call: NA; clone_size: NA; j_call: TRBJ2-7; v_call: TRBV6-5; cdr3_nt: TGTGCCAGCAGTTGGGTACAGGGACCTGGCGAGCAGTACTTC; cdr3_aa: CASSWVQGPGEQYF
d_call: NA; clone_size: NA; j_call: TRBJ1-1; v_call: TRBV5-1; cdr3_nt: TGCGCCAGCAGCCTAAATACGGGTCATGAAGCTTTCTTT; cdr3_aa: CASSLNTGHEAFF
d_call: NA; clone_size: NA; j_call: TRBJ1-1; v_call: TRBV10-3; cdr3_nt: TGTGCCATCAGTGGTCGGCAGGACACTGAAGCTTTCTTT; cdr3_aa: CAISGRQDTEAFF
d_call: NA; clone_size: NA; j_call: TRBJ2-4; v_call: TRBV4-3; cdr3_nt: TGCGCCAGCAGCCAAGAACGGGGTCAGATTCAGTACTTC; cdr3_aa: CASSQERGQIQYF
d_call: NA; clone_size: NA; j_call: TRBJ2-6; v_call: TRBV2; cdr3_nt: TGTGCCAGCAGTTCAATGGCCAACGTCCTGACTTTC; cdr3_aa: CASSSMANVLTF
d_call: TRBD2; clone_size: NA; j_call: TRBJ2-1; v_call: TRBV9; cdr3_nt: TGTGCCAGCAGCGTCGGCGGGGGGATCTATGAGCAGTTCTTC; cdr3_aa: CASSVGGGIYEQFF
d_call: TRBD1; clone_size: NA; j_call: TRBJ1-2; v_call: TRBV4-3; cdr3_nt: TGCGCCAGCAGCCAGCCGGGACAGGGGGCAGACTATGGCTACACCTTC; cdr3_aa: CASSQPGQGADYGYTF
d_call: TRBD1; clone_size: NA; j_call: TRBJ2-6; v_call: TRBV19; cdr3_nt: TGTGCCAGTAGTAAACAGGGGGTTTACCTATCTGGGGCCAACGTCCTGACTTTC; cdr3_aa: CASSKQGVYLSGANVLTF
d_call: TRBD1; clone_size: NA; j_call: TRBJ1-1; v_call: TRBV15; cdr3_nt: TGTGCCACCAGCAGATTACGACAGGGGGACACTGAAGCTTTCTTT; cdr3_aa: CATSRLRQGDTEAFF
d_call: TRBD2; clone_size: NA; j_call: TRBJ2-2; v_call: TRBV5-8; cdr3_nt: TGTGCCAGCAGCACCGGGACTAGCAGGACCGGGGAGCTGTTTTTT; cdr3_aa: CASSTGTSRTGELFF
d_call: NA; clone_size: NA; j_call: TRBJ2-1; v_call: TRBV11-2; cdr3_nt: TGTGCCAGCAACAAACGATTGGTAAATGAGCAGTTCTTC; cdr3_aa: CASNKRLVNEQFF
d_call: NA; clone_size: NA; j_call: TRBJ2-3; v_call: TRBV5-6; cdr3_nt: TGTGCCAGCAGCAAGCTAGATACGCAGTATTTT; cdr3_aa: CASSKLDTQYF
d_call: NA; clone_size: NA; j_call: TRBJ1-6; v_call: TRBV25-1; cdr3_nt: TGTGCCAGCTCTCCCCCACAGGGCCCCTCACCCCTCCACTTT; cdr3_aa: CASSPPQGPSPLHF
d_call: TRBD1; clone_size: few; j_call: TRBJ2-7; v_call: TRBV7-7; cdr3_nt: TGTGCCAGCAGCTTAAACAGGGGGTACGAGCAGTACTTC; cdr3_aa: CASSLNRGYEQYF
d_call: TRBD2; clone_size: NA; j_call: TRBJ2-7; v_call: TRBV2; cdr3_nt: TGTGCCAGCAGCCGGGGGGGCCCGTCCTACGAGCAGTACTTC; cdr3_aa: CASSRGGPSYEQYF
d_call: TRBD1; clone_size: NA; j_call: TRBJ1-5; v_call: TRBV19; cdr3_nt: TGTGCCAGTAGAAAACCCGGGGACAGAAATCAGCCCCAGCATTTT; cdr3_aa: CASRKPGDRNQPQHF
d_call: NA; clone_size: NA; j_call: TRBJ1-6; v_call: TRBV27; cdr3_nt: TGTGCCAGCAGTTTATCGCTCCAGGGTAATTCACCCCTCCACTTT; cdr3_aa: CASSLSLQGNSPLHF
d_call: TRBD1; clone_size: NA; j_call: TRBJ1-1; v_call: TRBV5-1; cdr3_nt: TGCGCCAGCAGCTCGGGGACAGTTATGAACACTGAAGCTTTCTTT; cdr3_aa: CASSSGTVMNTEAFF
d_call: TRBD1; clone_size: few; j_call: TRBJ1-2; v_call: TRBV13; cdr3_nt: TGTGCCAGCAGCTTAAGGACAGGGTGGGGCTATGGCTACACCTTC; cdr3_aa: CASSLRTGWGYGYTF
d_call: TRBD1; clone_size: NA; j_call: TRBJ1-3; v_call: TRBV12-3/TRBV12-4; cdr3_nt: TGTGCCAGCAGTGCCGGGACAGGGGGAACCATATATTTT; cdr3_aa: CASSAGTGGTIYF
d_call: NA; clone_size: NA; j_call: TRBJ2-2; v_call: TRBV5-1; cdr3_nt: TGCGCCAGCAGTCCACAGGGACACGGGGAGCTGTTTTTT; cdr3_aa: CASSPQGHGELFF
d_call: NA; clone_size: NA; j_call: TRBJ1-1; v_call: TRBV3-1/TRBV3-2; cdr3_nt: TGTGCCAGCAGCTCCCGGGACAAAGGACTTGGAGCTTTCTTT; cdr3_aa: CASSSRDKGLGAFF
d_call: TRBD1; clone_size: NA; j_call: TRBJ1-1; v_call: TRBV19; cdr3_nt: TGTGCCAGTAGTTCACAGGGGGGGACTGAAGCTTTCTTT; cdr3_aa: CASSSQGGTEAFF
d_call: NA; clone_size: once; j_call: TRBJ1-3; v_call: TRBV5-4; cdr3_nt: TGTGCCAGCAGCGGGCCCGAGGGAAGAGGAAACACCATATATTTT; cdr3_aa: CASSGPEGRGNTIYF
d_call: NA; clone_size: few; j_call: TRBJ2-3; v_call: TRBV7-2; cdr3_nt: TGTGCCAGCAGCTCCTCTCTCGTTAAAGCCACGCAGTATTTT; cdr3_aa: CASSSSLVKATQYF
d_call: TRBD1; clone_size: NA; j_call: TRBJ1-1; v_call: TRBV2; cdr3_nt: TGTGCCAGCCGGATTAGACAGGGGGCGCTCGGCACTGAAGCTTTCTTT; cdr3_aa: CASRIRQGALGTEAFF
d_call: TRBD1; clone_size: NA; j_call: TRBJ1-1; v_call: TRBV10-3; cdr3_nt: TGTGCCATAGGGGACAGGGACAACACTGAAGCTTTCTTT; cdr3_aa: CAIGDRDNTEAFF
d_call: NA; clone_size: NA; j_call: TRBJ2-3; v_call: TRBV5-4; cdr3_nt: TGTGCCAGCAGCTCGGCGAGTGTGAGGGCAGATACGCAGTATTTT; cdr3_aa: CASSSASVRADTQYF
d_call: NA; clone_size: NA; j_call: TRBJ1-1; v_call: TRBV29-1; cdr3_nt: TGCAGCGGTACGATCGGTAGTCTGAACACTGAAGCTTTCTTT; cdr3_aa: CSGTIGSLNTEAFF
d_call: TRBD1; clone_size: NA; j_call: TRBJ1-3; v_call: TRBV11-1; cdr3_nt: TGTGCCAGCAGCGGCCGGACAGGGGGCGGAAACACCATATATTTT; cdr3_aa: CASSGRTGGGNTIYF
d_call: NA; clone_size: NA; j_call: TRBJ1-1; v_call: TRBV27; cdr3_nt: TGTGCCAGCAGTTTTCGACAGGTCCTGAACACTGAAGCTTTCTTT; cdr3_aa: CASSFRQVLNTEAFF
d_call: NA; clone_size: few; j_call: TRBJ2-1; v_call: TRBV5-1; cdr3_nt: TGCGCCAGCAGCTTGGTTCGGACTGGCCACAATGAGCAGTTCTTC; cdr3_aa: CASSLVRTGHNEQFF
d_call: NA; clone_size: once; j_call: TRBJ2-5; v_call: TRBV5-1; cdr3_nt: TGCGCCAGCAGCTCAGACAGTGGGGAGACCCAGTACTTC; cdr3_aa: CASSSDSGETQYF
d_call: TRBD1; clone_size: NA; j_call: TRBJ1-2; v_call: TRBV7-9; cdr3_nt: TGTGCCAGCAGCCCGACAGGGGGCCAAGACTATGGCTACACCTTC; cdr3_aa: CASSPTGGQDYGYTF
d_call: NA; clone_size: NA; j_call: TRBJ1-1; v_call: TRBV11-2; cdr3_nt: TGTGCCAGCAGCCAAATCCAGGGCTACACTGAAGCTTTCTTT; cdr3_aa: CASSQIQGYTEAFF
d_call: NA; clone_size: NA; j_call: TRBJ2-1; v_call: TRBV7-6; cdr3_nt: TGTGCCAGCACCCCCGACGTGGGGCCCGGGAATGAGCAGTTCTTC; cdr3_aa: CASTPDVGPGNEQFF
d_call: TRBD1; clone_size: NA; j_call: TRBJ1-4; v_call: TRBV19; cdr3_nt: TGTGCCAGTAGTCCAACAGGGGGCTTTCGAGAAAAACTGTTTTTT; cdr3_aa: CASSPTGGFREKLFF
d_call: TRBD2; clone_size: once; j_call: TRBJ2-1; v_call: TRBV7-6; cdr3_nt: TGTGCCAGCAGCTTAGCAGGGGCTAGCGGGGGGTACAATGAGCAGTTCTTC; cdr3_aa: CASSLAGASGGYNEQFF
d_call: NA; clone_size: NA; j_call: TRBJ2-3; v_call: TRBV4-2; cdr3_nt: TGTGCCACCAAACGTGAGGGCACAGATACGCAGTATTTT; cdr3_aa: CATKREGTDTQYF
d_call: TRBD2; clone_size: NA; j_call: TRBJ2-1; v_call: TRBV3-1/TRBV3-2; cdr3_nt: TGTGCCAGCAGCCCCCTAGCGGGGGGGCTCTACAATGAGCAGTTCTTC; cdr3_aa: CASSPLAGGLYNEQFF
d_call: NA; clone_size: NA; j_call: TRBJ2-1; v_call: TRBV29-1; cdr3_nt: TGCAGCGGTCAGACAGGAGCCATTTACAATGAGCAGTTCTTC; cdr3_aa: CSGQTGAIYNEQFF
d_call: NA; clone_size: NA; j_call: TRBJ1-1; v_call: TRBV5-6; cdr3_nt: TGTGCCAGCAGCTTTGGTTCCTGGGGCCCAACTAACACTGAAGCTTTCTTT; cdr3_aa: CASSFGSWGPTNTEAFF
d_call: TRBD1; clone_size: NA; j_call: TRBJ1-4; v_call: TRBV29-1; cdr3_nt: TGCAGCGTAGACGGGACAGGGGAAAAACTGTTTTTT; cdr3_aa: CSVDGTGEKLFF
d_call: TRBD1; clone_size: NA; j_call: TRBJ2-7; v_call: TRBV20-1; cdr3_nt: TGCAGTGCTAGTGGCCTGGGACAGGATTCGTCCTACGAGCAGTACTTC; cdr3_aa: CSASGLGQDSSYEQYF
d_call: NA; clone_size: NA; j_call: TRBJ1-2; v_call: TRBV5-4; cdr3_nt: TGTGCCAGCAGCTTGGGTGGTCTTCCAGCTAACTATGGCTACACCTTC; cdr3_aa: CASSLGGLPANYGYTF
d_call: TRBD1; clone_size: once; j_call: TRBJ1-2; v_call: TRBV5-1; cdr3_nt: TGCGCCAGCCGACAGGGGGCAGATTATGGCTACACCTTC; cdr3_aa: CASRQGADYGYTF
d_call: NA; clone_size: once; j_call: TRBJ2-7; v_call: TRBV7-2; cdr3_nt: TGTGCCAGCAGCTTTGCGGGGGCCAGCTCCTACGAGCAGTACTTC; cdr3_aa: CASSFAGASSYEQYF
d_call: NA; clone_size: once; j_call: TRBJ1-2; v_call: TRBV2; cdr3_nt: TGTGCCAGCAGTGATGGGGTCAGGGTATCGGGCTACACCTTC; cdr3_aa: CASSDGVRVSGYTF
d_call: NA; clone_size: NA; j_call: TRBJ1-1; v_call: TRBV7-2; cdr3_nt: TGTGCCAGCAGCTTTTCCCCTACCTCTGAAGCTTTCTTT; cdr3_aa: CASSFSPTSEAFF
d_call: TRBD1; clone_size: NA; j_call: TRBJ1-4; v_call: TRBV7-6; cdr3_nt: TGTGCCAGCAGCTACAGGACAGGGGGCGATATGGGAGAACTGTTTTTT; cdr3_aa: CASSYRTGGDMGELFF